A selection of T cell receptor beta chains follows, all from one sample in a study of T-cell reconstitution after alpha-beta-depleted transplantation in children. TCRdb re-derived calls from the PCR reads in MiXCR, one entry per CDR3 protein. Among approximately 640,000 distinct CDR3 sequences listed, approximately 16% were seen once. This specimen was PBMCs from the stem cell graft donor, taken from the stem cell graft. All receptors derive from a human donor who donated a stem cell graft to a child with acute myeloid leukemia. The CDR3 runs from the conserved cysteine through the conserved F or W. D genes are given only for firm matches. Size is stated for part of the rows, as once, few or many counts, or as a class when the clone is expanded.

>.|TRBJ2-2|TRBV6-1|few
TGTGCCAGCAACGTAGGGATTGGCACCGGGGAGCTGTTTTTT
CASNVGIGTGELFF
>.|TRBJ1-6|TRBV28|.
TGTGCTGGGGGGAATCGCTATTCACCCCTCCACTTT
CAGGNRYSPLHF
>.|TRBJ2-7|TRBV30|many
TGTGCCTGGAGTCCCAGCAGGGTCCCCTACGAGCAGTACTTC
CAWSPSRVPYEQYF
>TRBD1|TRBJ2-7|TRBV6-5|.
TGTGCCAGCAGTTACCTCTCGGGACAGGGATCCTACGAGCAGTACTTC
CASSYLSGQGSYEQYF
>.|TRBJ2-7|TRBV20-1|few
TGCAGTGCCTACCCCGGGACTTCTCCCTACGAGCAGTACTTC
CSAYPGTSPYEQYF
>TRBD2|TRBJ2-3|TRBV20-1|many
TGCAGTGCTAGAAGGGCGGGGGGCGGCACAGATACGCAGTATTTT
CSARRAGGGTDTQYF
>TRBD2|TRBJ2-5|TRBV7-9|.
TGTGCCAGCAGCCGACCACTAGCGGGAAAAGAGACCCAGTACTTC
CASSRPLAGKETQYF
>TRBD2|TRBJ2-5|TRBV29-1|many
TGCAGCGTCGGTGTAGCGGGGGGGCGAGAGACCCAGTACTTC
CSVGVAGGRETQYF
>.|TRBJ1-5|TRBV10-3|many
TGTGCCATCAGTGAGTCGGGACTTCGGGGGGATCAGCCCCAGCATTTT
CAISESGLRGDQPQHF
>.|TRBJ2-1|TRBV7-9|few
TGTGCCAGCAGCTTAGATGTAGGCTACAATGAGCAGTTCTTC
CASSLDVGYNEQFF
>.|TRBJ2-6|TRBV29-1|once
TGCAGCGTTGTGTTGGAGTCTGGGGCCAACGTCCTGACTTTC
CSVVLESGANVLTF
>TRBD2|TRBJ2-1|TRBV6-2/TRBV6-3|many
TGTGCCAGTAGAGCGGGAGTCAATGAGCAGTTCTTC
CASRAGVNEQFF
>.|TRBJ2-4|TRBV28|few
TGTGCCACCACCGTAGTGAGACAGAAAAACATTCAGTACTTC
CATTVVRQKNIQYF
>.|TRBJ2-2|TRBV7-2|once
TGTGCCAGCAGCTTAAAATACACCGGGGAGCTGTTTTTT
CASSLKYTGELFF
>.|TRBJ1-4|TRBV7-9|.
TGTGCCAGCAGCCCGCTGGGACCCACAACTAATGAAAAACTGTTTTTT
CASSPLGPTTNEKLFF
>TRBD2|TRBJ2-1|TRBV7-2|many
TGTGCCAGCAGCTTTGAGCGGGGGGGCCTCAATGAGCAGTTCTTC
CASSFERGGLNEQFF
>TRBD2|TRBJ2-7|TRBV20-1|.
TGCAGTGCCCAGGGATCGGGACTAGCGGGGGTCGGGGGCGAGCAGTACTTC
CSAQGSGLAGVGGEQYF
>TRBD1|TRBJ2-2|TRBV10-3|many
TGTGCCATCAGTGAGCCGGGACAGGGGACCGGGGAGCTGTTTTTT
CAISEPGQGTGELFF
>.|TRBJ1-6|TRBV20-1|many
TGCAGTGCTAGACAGGCGGGATTAGATAATTCACCCCTCCACTTT
CSARQAGLDNSPLHF
>.|TRBJ2-1|TRBV27|many
TGTGCCAGCAGTTTTCAGAGGGCAGTTGAGCAGTTCTTC
CASSFQRAVEQFF
>.|TRBJ2-2|TRBV5-1|.
TGCGCCAGCAGTAGTGATCTCTTCAACACCGGGGAGCTGTTTTTT
CASSSDLFNTGELFF
>TRBD1|TRBJ2-1|TRBV20-1|many
TGCAGTGCTCCCGGGACAGGGGGTTACAATGAGCAGTTCTTC
CSAPGTGGYNEQFF
>.|TRBJ2-2|TRBV4-3|.
TGCGCCAGCAGCCAATGGTTGGGGACGGAGAACACCGGGGAGCTGTTTTTT
CASSQWLGTENTGELFF
>.|TRBJ2-5|TRBV6-5|.
TGTGCCAGCAGTTACGACGGACAGCCAGTTTCGGAGACCCAGTACTTC
CASSYDGQPVSETQYF
>.|TRBJ1-6|TRBV12-3/TRBV12-4|few
TGTGCCAGCAGTTTTTTTACGGCAGTCTGGAGGTCACCCCTCCACTTT
CASSFFTAVWRSPLHF
>.|TRBJ2-3|TRBV6-1|many
TGTGCCAGCAGGGAAGGGTCAGGGGGCACAGATACGCAGTATTTT
CASREGSGGTDTQYF
>.|TRBJ1-1|TRBV29-1|many
TGCAGCGGGAGAGGACAGTTTGAAGCTTTCTTT
CSGRGQFEAFF
>.|TRBJ2-1|TRBV11-1|.
TGTGCCAGCAGCTCCCTGGGGGAACGGCGGAATAATGAGCAGTTCTTC
CASSSLGERRNNEQFF
>.|TRBJ1-2|TRBV7-2|many
TGTGCCAGCAGCCCCCGGGACAACCCCTATGGCTACACCTTC
CASSPRDNPYGYTF
>.|TRBJ2-1|TRBV15|.
TGTGCCACCAGACCGGGGGCCTTGGCCTACAATGAGCAGTTCTTC
CATRPGALAYNEQFF
>.|TRBJ1-5|TRBV7-2|many
TGTGCCAGCAGCTTAACGAATCAGCCCCAGCATTTT
CASSLTNQPQHF
>.|TRBJ2-5|TRBV12-3/TRBV12-4|many
TGTGCCAGCAGCGTACCGTACCGGGCCGAAGAGACCCAGTACTTC
CASSVPYRAEETQYF
>.|TRBJ1-2|TRBV28|.
TGTGCCAGCAGTTTACAGGCGGGCGGCTACACCTTC
CASSLQAGGYTF
>.|TRBJ1-2|TRBV2|.
TGTGCCAGCAGTGCGACCGTAGTCTATGGCTACACCTTC
CASSATVVYGYTF
>.|TRBJ2-7|TRBV20-1|many
TGCAGTGCTGCAGACCACTTCGGCGAGCAGTACTTC
CSAADHFGEQYF
>.|TRBJ2-3|TRBV12-3/TRBV12-4|many
TGTGCCAGCAGTTTCTCCCTAGATACGCAGTATTTT
CASSFSLDTQYF
>TRBD2|TRBJ2-3|TRBV10-2|many
TGCGCCAGCAGTGAGTCTTTAGGACTAGGCACAGATACGCAGTATTTT
CASSESLGLGTDTQYF
>TRBD1|TRBJ2-4|TRBV6-1|few
TGTGCCAGCAGTGCCCGGGACAGGGGATCGAACATTCAGTACTTC
CASSARDRGSNIQYF
>TRBD2|TRBJ2-5|TRBV29-1|.
TGCAGCGGGGGGGGGTACCAAGAGACCCAGTACTTC
CSGGGYQETQYF
>TRBD2|TRBJ2-2|TRBV7-9|.
TGTGCCAGCAGCTTGCCGGGGGGCGGGGAGCTGTTTTTT
CASSLPGGGELFF
>.|TRBJ2-1|TRBV30|.
TGTGCCTGGACACGCCAGTGGGGTGGGGAGCAGTTCTTC
CAWTRQWGGEQFF
>.|TRBJ2-1|TRBV20-1|many
TGCAGTGCTAGAAAGCTAGCCCAGGGATACAATGAGCAGTTCTTC
CSARKLAQGYNEQFF
>.|TRBJ2-7|TRBV6-2/TRBV6-3|.
TGTGCCAGCAGTCCCCCAGGAACCCCCTACGAGCAGTACTTC
CASSPPGTPYEQYF
>.|TRBJ2-5|TRBV11-1|.
TGTGCCAGCAGCTTGACGGAACGGGCGACCCAGTACTTC
CASSLTERATQYF
>.|TRBJ1-2|TRBV5-1|.
TGCGCCAGCAGCTGGGGGTCGTTTCAGGTGAACTATGGCTACACCTTC
CASSWGSFQVNYGYTF
>TRBD1|TRBJ1-5|TRBV7-9|.
TGTGCCAGCAGCTTAGAACAGGGGGACAATCAGCCCCAGCATTTT
CASSLEQGDNQPQHF
>.|TRBJ2-2|TRBV29-1|many
TGCAGCGTTGGGGAAGGGGGCACCGGGGAGCTGTTTTTT
CSVGEGGTGELFF
>.|TRBJ1-1|TRBV7-9|.
TGTGCCAGCAGCGCGGACAGCACTGAAGCTTTCTTT
CASSADSTEAFF
>.|TRBJ2-1|TRBV20-1|many
TGCAGTGCTAGGGGGAACAATGAGCAGTTCTTC
CSARGNNEQFF
>.|TRBJ1-1|TRBV12-3/TRBV12-4|many
TGTGCCAGCAGTCCAAAGGGGTATATGGAAGCTTTCTTT
CASSPKGYMEAFF
>.|TRBJ2-5|TRBV7-2|many
TGTGCCAGCAGCCCCAGGGCCTCACAAGAGACCCAGTACTTC
CASSPRASQETQYF
>TRBD1|TRBJ1-5|TRBV20-1|many
TGCAGTGCTCAGGACAGGGGGGATCAGCCCCAGCATTTT
CSAQDRGDQPQHF
>.|TRBJ1-5|TRBV10-3|many
TGTGCCATCAGTGAAGAAGGAGGGAGCAATCAGCCCCAGCATTTT
CAISEEGGSNQPQHF
>TRBD1|TRBJ2-4|TRBV12-3/TRBV12-4|many
TGTGCCAGCACGGGGACAGACGAGGATCAGTACTTC
CASTGTDEDQYF